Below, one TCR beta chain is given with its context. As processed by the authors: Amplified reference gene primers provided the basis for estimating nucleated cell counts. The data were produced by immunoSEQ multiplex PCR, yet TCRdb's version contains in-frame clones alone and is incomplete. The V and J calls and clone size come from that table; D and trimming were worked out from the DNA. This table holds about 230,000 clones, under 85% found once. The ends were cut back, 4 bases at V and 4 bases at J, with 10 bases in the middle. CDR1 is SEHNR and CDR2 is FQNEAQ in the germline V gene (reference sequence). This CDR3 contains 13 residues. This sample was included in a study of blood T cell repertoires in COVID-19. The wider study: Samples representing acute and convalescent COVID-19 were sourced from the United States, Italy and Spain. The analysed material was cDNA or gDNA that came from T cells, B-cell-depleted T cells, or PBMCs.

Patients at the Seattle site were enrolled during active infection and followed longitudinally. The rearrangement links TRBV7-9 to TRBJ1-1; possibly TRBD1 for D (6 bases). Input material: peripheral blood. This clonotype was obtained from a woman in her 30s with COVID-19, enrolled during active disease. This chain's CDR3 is CASSSDRGTEAFF. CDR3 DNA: TGTGCCAGCAGCTCGGACAGAGGCACTGAAGCTTTCTTT. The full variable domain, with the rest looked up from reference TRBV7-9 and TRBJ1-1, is DTGVSQNPRHKITKRGQNVTFRCDPISEHNRLYWYRQTLGQGPEFLTYFQNEAQLEKSRLLSDRFSAERPKGSFSTLEIQRTEQGDSAMYLCASSSDRGTEAFFGQGTRLTVV.